This T cell receptor (beta chain) appears in the sequencing data of a study of T cells in narcolepsy. TCRdb keeps only in-frame clones here, not all; method: immunoSEQ multiplex PCR. The sample consists of roughly 38,000 clones, around 85% of them appearing once. V lost 1 base and J 4 bases, leaving 13 bases between the germline ends. The CDR3 is 15 residues long. CDR1 is MNHNS and CDR2 is SASEGT in the germline V gene. In this sample, this clone turned up once. The sample comprised CD45RA- memory CD4+ T cells from PBMCs. This sequence originates from a human donor with narcolepsy. The chain combines TRBV6-1 with TRBJ1-2; the D is unclear. The CDR3 is CASSEGAYSPYGYTF. As DNA, the CDR3 is TGTGCCAGCAGTGAAGGGGCCTATTCCCCCTATGGCTACACCTTC.